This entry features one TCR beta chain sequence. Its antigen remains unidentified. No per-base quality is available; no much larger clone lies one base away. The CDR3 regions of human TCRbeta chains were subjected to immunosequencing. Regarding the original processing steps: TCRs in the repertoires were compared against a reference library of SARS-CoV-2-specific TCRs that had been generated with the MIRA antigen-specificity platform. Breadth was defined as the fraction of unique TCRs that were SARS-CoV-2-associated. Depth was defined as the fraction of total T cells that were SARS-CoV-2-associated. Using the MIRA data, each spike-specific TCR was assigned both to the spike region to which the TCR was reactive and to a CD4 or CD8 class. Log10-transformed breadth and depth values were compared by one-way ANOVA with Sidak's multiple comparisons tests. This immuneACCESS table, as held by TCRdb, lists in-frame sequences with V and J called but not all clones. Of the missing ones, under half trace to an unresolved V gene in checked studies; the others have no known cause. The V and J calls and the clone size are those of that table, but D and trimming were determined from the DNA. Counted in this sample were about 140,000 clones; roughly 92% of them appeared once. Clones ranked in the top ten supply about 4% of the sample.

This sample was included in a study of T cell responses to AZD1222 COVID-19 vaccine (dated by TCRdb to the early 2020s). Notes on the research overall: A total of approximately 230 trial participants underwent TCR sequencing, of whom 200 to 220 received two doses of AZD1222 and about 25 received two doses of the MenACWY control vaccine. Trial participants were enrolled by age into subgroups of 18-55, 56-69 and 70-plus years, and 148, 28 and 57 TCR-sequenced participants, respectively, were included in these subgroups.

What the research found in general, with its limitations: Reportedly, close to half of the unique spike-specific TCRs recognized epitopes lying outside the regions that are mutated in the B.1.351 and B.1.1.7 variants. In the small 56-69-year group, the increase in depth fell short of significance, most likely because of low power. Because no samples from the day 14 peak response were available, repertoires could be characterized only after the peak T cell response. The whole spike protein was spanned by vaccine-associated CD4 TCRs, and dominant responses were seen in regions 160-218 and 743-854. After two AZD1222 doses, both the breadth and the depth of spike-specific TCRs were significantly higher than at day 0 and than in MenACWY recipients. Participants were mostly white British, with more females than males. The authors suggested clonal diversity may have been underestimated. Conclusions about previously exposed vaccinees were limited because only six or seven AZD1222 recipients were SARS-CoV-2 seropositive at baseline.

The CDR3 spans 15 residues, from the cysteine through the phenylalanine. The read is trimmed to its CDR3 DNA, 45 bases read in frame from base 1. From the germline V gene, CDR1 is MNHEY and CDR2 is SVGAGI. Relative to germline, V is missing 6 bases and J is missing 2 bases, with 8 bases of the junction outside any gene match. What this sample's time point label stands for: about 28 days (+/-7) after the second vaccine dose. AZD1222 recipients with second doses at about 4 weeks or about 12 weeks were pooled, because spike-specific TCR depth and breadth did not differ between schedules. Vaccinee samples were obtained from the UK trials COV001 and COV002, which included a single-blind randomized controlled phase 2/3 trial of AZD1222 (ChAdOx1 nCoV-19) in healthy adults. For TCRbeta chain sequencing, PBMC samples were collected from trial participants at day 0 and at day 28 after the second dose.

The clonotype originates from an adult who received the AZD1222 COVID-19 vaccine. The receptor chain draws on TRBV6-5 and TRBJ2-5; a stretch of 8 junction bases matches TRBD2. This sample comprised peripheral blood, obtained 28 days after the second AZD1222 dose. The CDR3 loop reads CASSGLAGLQETQYF. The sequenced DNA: TGTGCCAGCAGCGGTTTAGCGGGATTACAAGAGACCCAGTACTTC.